This T cell receptor (beta chain) originates from a study of cytomegalovirus exposure and HLA in healthy donors (TCRdb year 2017). Background on the whole study: According to an earlier analysis of 450 to 650 of the donors, about 170 million T cells yielded roughly 100 million unique TCR beta sequences and about 300 Gb of sequence data. About 310 gigabases of sequencing data and 70 million to 85 million unique TCR sequences were included in an early release covering 550 to 800 HLA-typed donors. Among the roughly 400 genotyped donors, 75% to 90% belonged to the genetic ancestry cluster associated with self-reported Caucasian donors. The aim of the study was to test whether cataloging public T cell receptors could identify signatures of past pathogen exposure. The study used immunosequencing to profile the T cell repertoires of under 700 subjects and linked those repertoires to cytomegalovirus serostatus. Along with the roughly 700-subject first cohort, a separate validation cohort of 120 different subjects was used. High-throughput TCR immunosequencing, statistical association of individual TCRs with disease status, and machine learning were combined to predict cytomegalovirus infection status. A later analysis re-analyzed previously published TCR beta repertoires from 500 to 700 donors and added high-resolution HLA genotyping to study TCR occurrence patterns. Rather than using new phenotypic data, the later analysis identified candidate immune exposures from TCR beta sequences and from how often those sequences occurred across donors. An earlier analysis of around 640 of the donors used high-throughput TCR beta sequencing to judge whether each TCR beta V gene segment behaved as functional or pseudogenic. Donor age, sex, ethnicity and CMV serostatus were compiled alongside the repertoire data. A later genetic analysis took genome-wide SNP genotypes for about 55% of the 666 donors and used that subset as a discovery cohort. Every discovery cohort repertoire had been produced on one sequencing platform. Class I and class II HLA loci were covered by the typing at four-digit resolution. Typing coverage varied by locus: roughly 629-640 donors for A, B, C, DRB1 and DQB1; some 520 for DQA1; around 610 for DPA1; fewer than 480 for DPB1. Roughly five DR-DQ haplotypes were treated as single units for association and clustering because of strong linkage in the cohort. Across some 400 genotyped donors of the cohort, an average of roughly 250,000 unique TCR beta nucleotide sequences per donor were sequenced, and roughly a sixth of those sequences were non-productive. The study at large found these results: Some IMGT-functional V segments, including TRBV6-2 and TRBV6-3, could not be told apart with the 87-base-pair reads, so those segments were excluded. A later genetic analysis associated a missense DCLRE1C variant with V-gene and J-gene trimming of TCR beta chains, and an independent cohort replicated the association. Compared with the roughly 670-donor mean, donors in an Asian-associated ancestry cluster had fewer N-insertions in productive TCRs, according to a later genetic analysis. A cluster of highly shared sequence variants was judged likely to represent a technical artifact of the sequencing pipeline. Roughly uniform sequencing depth across donors was assumed in presence/absence analyses, although this assumption may not hold. Linkage disequilibrium might explain the correlated functional status among segregating V segments, but an unknown experimental factor could not be ruled out. Immune exposure information for the cohort was limited to CMV serostatus. A few of the identified cytomegalovirus-associated TCR beta chains were confirmed in vitro to be specific for cytomegalovirus antigens. A later analysis found that most CMV-associated TCR beta chains appeared HLA-restricted, with HLA associations seemingly driven largely by CMV exposure. Because HLA typing was missing for some donors at each locus, association tests included only the typed subset. An earlier analysis of some 590 of the donors showed that most TCR beta V segments appeared in productive rearrangements either about 87% or about 30% of the time, which broadly matched IMGT annotations. Because counts were too low, some 17 rarely observed V segments, including chromosome 9 orphons, were left out of the earlier analysis of approximately 500 of the donors. While some public TCRs were present in many individuals, most TCR sequences turned up only very rarely across donors. A total of 150 to 200 TCR beta chains were listed by the study as associated with cytomegalovirus. According to a later analysis, parvovirus B19, influenza, CMV and Epstein-Barr virus appeared linked to several top co-occurrence clusters. Strong co-occurrence of HLA alleles, especially DR and DQ, made assigning TCR associations to individual alleles difficult. The authors suggested that the approach could potentially be extended to other disease states and immunological phenotypes. Specific HLA alleles were associated with roughly 17,000 TCR beta sequences at a false discovery rate of 0.05 in a later analysis. This cohort had only TCR beta chains sequenced, and the lack of alpha or paired-chain data limited which features could be detected. A further reported finding was that TCR beta sequences accurately predicted the HLA-A and HLA-B alleles for most subjects in the first cohort. According to a later analysis, TCR association rates differed among HLA loci, with DRB1 alleles showing the most associated TCRs and HLA-C alleles showing the fewest. A later analysis found that HLA-associated TCR beta chains were more clonally expanded and had lower generation probabilities than equally common non-associated chains. In both the original and validation cohorts, the classifier was reported to diagnose cytomegalovirus status with high specificity and sensitivity.

There are 16 amino acids in the CDR3, from cysteine to phenylalanine inclusive. Just the 48-base CDR3 DNA is kept, in frame starting at base 1. Per the germline V gene, SGDLS is the CDR1 and YYNGEE is the CDR2. At the junction V is shortened by 0 bases and J by 3 bases; bases outside the gene matches: 6. Concerning this clone itself: Its cognate antigen has yet to be identified. Per-base quality was not reported, and no clone a single base away is much larger than it.

In total, 600 or so healthy bone marrow donors made up the cohort. Cohort members were all nominally healthy when sampled, although unrecorded immune exposures were likely present. The donor tested CMV seropositive, placing the donor among the roughly 300 seropositive members of the cohort. Every donor gave a peripheral blood sample, and the peripheral blood mononuclear cells from that sample were used for TCR beta sequencing. The Qiagen DNeasy Blood Extraction Kit was used to extract genomic DNA from the blood cell samples. Receptors were amplified or captured by the immunoSEQ multiplex PCR assay. A mixture of 60 forward primers for TCR Vbeta segments and 13 reverse primers for TCR Jbeta segments was used in the multiplex PCR. The CDR3 region of rearranged TCR beta genes was amplified from genomic DNA by a multiplex PCR assay. The amplified TCR beta libraries were sequenced on the Illumina HiSeq System as 87-base-pair reads. In the authors' own workflow: A later analysis counted tens of millions of unique TCR beta chains across the 690 or so repertoires, and some 11 million of these chains were shared by at least two donors. A nearest-neighbor algorithm error-corrected the raw reads and collapsed the reads into unique sequences, merging closely related sequences to remove PCR and sequencing errors. Alignment of CDR3 sequences to IMGT reference sequences was used to assign V, D and J gene segments. Each retained sequence needed at least a six-nucleotide match to both a V gene segment and a J gene segment. Rearrangements were classified as productive when the CDR3 lacked stop codons and remained in frame with V and J, and all other rearrangements were classified as non-productive. Following IMGT convention, CDR3 was defined as the stretch from the second conserved V-encoded cysteine up to the conserved J-encoded phenylalanine. Sequences without an unambiguous match to a single V gene segment were excluded from the earlier analysis of over 500 of the donors. An earlier analysis of several hundred of the donors called V segments functional above 56.7% productive rearrangements and segregating when the between-donor standard deviation exceeded 5%. A statistical classification framework was built to diagnose cytomegalovirus status from the catalog of TCR beta chain sequences. A later analysis assigned V and J genes by comparing TCR nucleotide sequences with IMGT/GENE-DB human TR gene sequences. Using the TCRdist pipeline, a later analysis assigned CDR3 sequences along with most-parsimonious VDJ recombination scenarios. In a later analysis, each TCR beta chain was defined by its CDR3 amino acid sequence together with its V-gene family, and reads without a unique V-gene family were excluded. As a way to deal with suspected cross-contamination and a sequencing artifact, a later analysis dropped roughly 620 nucleotide sequences that were highly shared and had low generation probability. For each public chain, a later analysis derived a clonal expansion index from normalized ranks of inferred template counts within each repertoire. In a later analysis, generation probabilities were computed using a VDJ recombination model fitted to out-of-frame rearrangements, and the results were checked against IGoR. In a later analysis, TCR-TCR, TCR-HLA and TCR-CMV co-occurrence was scored with hypergeometric tests, and a repertoire-size bias correction was applied to TCR pairs. In a later analysis, false discovery rates were estimated by permuting HLA or CMV assignments 20 times. In a later analysis, co-occurring TCRs were grouped using DBSCAN, and TCRdist sequence similarity was added for clustering within HLA-allele-positive subsets. Repertoires with fewer than 30,000 or more than 120,000 public chains were left out of co-occurrence clustering, as were four to six repertoires with anomalous nucleotide sharing. What TCRdb holds here is the immuneACCESS table cut down to in-frame rearrangements. Part of the clones is not present; checked against another copy, under half of the missing clones reflect an unresolved V gene, and the others are unexplained. V, J and clone size are taken as reported in that table, and D and trimming were inferred from the DNA itself. The sample records 100,000 to 150,000 clones, more than 65% of which are singletons. The top ten clonotypes cover 2.6% of the sample.

The sequence joins TRBV9 to TRBJ2-7; 10 bases in the junction line up with TRBD2. The receptor comes from a woman aged 55-69 years in good health and CMV-seropositive. Specimen: PBMCs. The CDR3 reads CASSVGLAGVNYEQYF. The DNA is TGTGCCAGCAGCGTAGGGCTAGCGGGGGTAAACTACGAGCAGTACTTC.